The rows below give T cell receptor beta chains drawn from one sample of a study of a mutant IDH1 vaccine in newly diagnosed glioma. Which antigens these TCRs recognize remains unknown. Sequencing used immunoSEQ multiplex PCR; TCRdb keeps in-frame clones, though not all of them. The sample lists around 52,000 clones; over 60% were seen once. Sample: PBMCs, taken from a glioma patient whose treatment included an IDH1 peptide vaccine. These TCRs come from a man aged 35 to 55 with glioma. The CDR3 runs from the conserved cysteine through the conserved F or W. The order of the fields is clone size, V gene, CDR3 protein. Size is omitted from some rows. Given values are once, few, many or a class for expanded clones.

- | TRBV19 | CASTGSGKETQYF
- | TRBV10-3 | CAINQALDTDTQYF
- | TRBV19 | CASSDSSGANVLTF
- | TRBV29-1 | CSVEVETFTSYEQYF
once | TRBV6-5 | CASKIVRDRVDGYTF
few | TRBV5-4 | CASSLVRGVNTEAFF
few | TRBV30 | CAWTPGFGSNQPQHF
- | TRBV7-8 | CASSRQTANTEAFF
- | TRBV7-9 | CASSFPNQPQHF
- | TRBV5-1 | CASSLSGSNEQFF
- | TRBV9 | CASSVDVATSTDTQYF
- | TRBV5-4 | CASSFSEGGRARWTQYF
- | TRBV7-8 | CASSYSGTDNQPQHF
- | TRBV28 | CASSLLDGNYGYTF
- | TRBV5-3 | CAPGTEPYEQYF
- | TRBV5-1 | CASSLGGANTGELFF
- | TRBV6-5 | CASSSPGTGRPPLHF
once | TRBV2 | CASRLGLEAGELFF
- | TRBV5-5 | CASSRIGLNTEAFF
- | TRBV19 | CASGTSGRITDTQYF
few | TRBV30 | CAFDSSSGNTIYF
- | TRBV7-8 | CASSPRGGRASGANVLTF
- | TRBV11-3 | CASSSSGRADTQYF
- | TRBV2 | CASRDYRTSGDTGELFF
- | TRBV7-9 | CASSLGQGYEKLFF